This entry is about one T cell receptor beta chain. Antigen unknown. These data originate in a study of cytomegalovirus exposure and HLA in healthy donors. Study results and caveats: A later look showed TCR association rates differing by HLA locus, highest for DRB1 and lowest for HLA-C. In a later analysis, V- and J-gene trimming of beta chains associated with a DCLRE1C missense variant, replicated independently.

With 60 Vbeta and 13 Jbeta primers, the PCR was carried out. The table came from immunoSEQ multiplex PCR; TCRdb's copy has only in-frame clones and leaves some out. This table holds roughly 200,000 clones, around 87% found once. Nominal health characterized the donors when sampled, though unrecorded immune exposures were likely. Per the germline V gene, CDR1 is KGHSH and CDR2 is LQKENI. The CDR3 length is 13 residues. Trimming took off 5 bases at V and 3 bases at J, with 8 bases between the two ends. Sequencing input: PBMCs. The V call is TRBV18, the J call TRBJ1-5, with D perhaps TRBD1 (6 bases). This receptor was identified in a man aged 25-40 years in good health and CMV-seronegative. CDR3 residues: CASSTGNNQPQHF. CDR3 nucleotides: TGTGCCAGCTCAACAGGGAACAATCAGCCCCAGCATTTT.